The source of this T cell receptor (beta chain) is a study of Graves' ophthalmopathy and Graves' hyperthyroidism. Amplification of TCR beta CDR3 regions used RNA transcripts. First-round RT-PCR relied on HTBI primers, and a second-round multiplex PCR came next. TCRdb reprocessed the multiplex PCR reads with MiXCR, giving one entry per CDR3 protein. This sample has about 1.2 million distinct CDR3 sequences, with about 36% found just once. Patients were diagnosed from clinical symptoms, serum thyroxine, TRAb, thyroid ultrasound and orbital computed tomography. CDR3 length: 14 amino acids. V was clipped by 3 bases and J by 0 bases, with 9 bases between them. Germline V gene sequence: CDR1 SGHAT, CDR2 FQDESV (reference sequence).

Sequences were obtained from peripheral blood or thyroid tissue (not recorded which). The genes are TRBV11-1 and TRBJ2-7; D is undetermined. The source is an adult man with Graves' hyperthyroidism. The CDR3 is CASSFSTTSYEQYF. The CDR3 nucleotides are TGTGCCAGCAGCTTTTCTACTACCTCCTACGAGCAGTACTTC.